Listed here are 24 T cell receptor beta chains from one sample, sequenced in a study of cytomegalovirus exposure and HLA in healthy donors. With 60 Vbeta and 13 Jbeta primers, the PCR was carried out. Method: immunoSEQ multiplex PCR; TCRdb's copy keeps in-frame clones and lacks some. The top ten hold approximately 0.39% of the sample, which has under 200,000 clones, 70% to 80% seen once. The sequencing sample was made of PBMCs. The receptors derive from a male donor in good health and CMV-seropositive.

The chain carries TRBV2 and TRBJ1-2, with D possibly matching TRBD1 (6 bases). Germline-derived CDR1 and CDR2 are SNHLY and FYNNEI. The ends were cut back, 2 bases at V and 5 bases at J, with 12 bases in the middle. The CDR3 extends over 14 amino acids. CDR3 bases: TGTGCCAGCAGTGAACGGGGGGCCCTTTATGGCTACACCTTC. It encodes CASSERGALYGYTF.

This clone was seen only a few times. The CDR3, as DNA: TGTGCCAGCAGCTTCGGGAGGGGCGGGGGGGGCACAGATACGCAGTATTTT. Residues: CASSFGRGGGGTDTQYF. J is TRBJ2-3 and V is TRBV7-2; 9 nucleotides align to TRBD2. CDR3 length: 17 amino acids. The germline CDR1 and CDR2 sequences are SGHTA and FQGNSA. Trimming took 3 bases from V and 1 from J; bases not matched to a gene: 8.

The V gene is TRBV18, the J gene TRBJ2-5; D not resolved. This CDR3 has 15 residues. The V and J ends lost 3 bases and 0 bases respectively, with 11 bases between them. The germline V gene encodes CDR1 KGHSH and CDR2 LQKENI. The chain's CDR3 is CASSPPSRYQETQYF. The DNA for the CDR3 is TGTGCCAGCTCACCCCCCTCCAGGTACCAAGAGACCCAGTACTTC. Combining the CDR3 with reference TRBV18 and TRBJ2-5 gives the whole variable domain NAGVMQNPRHLVRRRGQEARLRCSPMKGHSHVYWYRQLPEEGLKFMVYLQKENIIDESGMPKERFSAEFPKEGPSILRIQQVVRGDSAAYFCASSPPSRYQETQYFGPGTRLLVL.

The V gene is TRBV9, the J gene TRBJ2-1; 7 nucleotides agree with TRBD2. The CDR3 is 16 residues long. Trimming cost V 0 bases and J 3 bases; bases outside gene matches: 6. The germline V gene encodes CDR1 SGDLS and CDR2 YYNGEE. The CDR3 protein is CASSVDPSGYYNEQFF. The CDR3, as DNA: TGTGCCAGCAGCGTAGATCCTAGCGGTTACTACAATGAGCAGTTCTTC.

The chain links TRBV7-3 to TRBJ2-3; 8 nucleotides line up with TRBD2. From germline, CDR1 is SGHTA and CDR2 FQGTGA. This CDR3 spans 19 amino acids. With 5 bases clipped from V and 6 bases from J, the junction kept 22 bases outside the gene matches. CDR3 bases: TGTGCCAGCAGCCTCAGGCAGGAAACTAGCGGTGAGTCTAAGGATACGCAGTATTTT. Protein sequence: CASSLRQETSGESKDTQYF.

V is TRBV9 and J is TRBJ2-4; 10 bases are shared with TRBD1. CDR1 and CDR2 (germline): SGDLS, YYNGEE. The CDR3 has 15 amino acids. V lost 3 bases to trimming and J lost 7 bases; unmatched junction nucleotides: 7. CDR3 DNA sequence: TGTGCCAGCAGCGAGACCGGGACAGGGGAGAACATTCAGTACTTC. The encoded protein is CASSETGTGENIQYF.

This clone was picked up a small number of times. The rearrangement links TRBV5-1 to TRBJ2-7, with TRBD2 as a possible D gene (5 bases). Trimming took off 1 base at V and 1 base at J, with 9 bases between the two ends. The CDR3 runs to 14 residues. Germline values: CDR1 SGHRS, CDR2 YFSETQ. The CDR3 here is CASSLPSGSYEQYF. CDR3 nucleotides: TGCGCCAGCAGCTTGCCCAGCGGTTCCTACGAGCAGTACTTC.

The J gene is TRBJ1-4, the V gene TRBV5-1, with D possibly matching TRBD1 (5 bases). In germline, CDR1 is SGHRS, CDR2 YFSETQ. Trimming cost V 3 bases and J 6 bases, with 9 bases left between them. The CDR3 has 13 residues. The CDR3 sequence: CASSSRQHEKLFF. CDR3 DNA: TGCGCCAGCAGCTCACGACAGCATGAAAAACTGTTTTTT.

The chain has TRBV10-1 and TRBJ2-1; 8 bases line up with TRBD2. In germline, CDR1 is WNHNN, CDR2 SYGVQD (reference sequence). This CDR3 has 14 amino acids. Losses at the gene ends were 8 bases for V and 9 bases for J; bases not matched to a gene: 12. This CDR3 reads CASEGGRGGFEQFF. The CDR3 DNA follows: TGCGCCAGCGAGGGTGGACGGGGGGGCTTTGAGCAGTTCTTC.

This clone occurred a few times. This chain's CDR3 is CASSVGETFAYEQYF. In DNA, the CDR3 is TGTGCCAGCAGCGTAGGGGAGACGTTTGCCTACGAGCAGTACTTC. This sequence joins TRBV9 and TRBJ2-7, with a weak D call TRBD2 (5 bases). Germline CDR1 SGDLS, CDR2 YYNGEE. The CDR3 covers 15 residues. Trimming left V 0 bases short and J 2 bases short, with 12 bases between.

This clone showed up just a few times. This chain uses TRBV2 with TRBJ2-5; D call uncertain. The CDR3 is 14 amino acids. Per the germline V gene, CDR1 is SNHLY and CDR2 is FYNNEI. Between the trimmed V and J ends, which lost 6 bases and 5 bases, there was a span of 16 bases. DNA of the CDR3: TGTGCCAGCAGAGAGCAGGTTAGGTCGGAGACCCAGTACTTC. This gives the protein CASREQVRSETQYF.

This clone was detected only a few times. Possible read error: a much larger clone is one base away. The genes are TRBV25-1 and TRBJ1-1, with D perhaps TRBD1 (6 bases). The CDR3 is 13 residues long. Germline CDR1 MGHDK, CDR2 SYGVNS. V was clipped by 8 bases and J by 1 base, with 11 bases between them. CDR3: CASCLQGNTEAFF. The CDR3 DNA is TGTGCCAGCTGCCTACAGGGGAACACTGAAGCTTTCTTT.

The chain's CDR3 is CASSLGSRGGRATRTDTQYF. In DNA form, the CDR3 reads TGCGCCAGCAGCTTGGGATCTCGGGGAGGCAGGGCGACTAGGACAGATACGCAGTATTTT. This chain joins TRBV5-1 and TRBJ2-3, with D perhaps matching TRBD2 (6 bases). The CDR3 contains 20 residues. Germline CDR1 SGHRS, CDR2 YFSETQ. Trimming left V 0 bases short and J 3 bases short, with 26 bases between.

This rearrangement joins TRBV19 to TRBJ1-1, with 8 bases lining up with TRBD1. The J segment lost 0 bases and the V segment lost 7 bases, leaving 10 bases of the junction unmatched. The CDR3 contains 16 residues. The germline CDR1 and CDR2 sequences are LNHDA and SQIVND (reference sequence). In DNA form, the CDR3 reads TGTGCCAGTACCTTAGGCAGGGGGCGGGTGAACACTGAAGCTTTCTTT. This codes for CASTLGRGRVNTEAFF.

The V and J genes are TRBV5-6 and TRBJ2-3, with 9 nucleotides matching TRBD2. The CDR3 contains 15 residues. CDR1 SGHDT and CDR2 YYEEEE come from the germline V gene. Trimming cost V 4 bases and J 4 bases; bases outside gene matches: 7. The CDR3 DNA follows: TGTGCCAGCAGCCAAGCGGGACTAGCACCAGATACGCAGTATTTT. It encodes CASSQAGLAPDTQYF.

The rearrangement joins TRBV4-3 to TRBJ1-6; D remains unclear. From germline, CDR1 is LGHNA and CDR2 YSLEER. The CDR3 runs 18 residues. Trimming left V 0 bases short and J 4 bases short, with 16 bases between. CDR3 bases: TGCGCCAGCAGCCAAGATTCTTTGATAGCCCAATATAATTCACCCCTCCACTTT. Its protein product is CASSQDSLIAQYNSPLHF.

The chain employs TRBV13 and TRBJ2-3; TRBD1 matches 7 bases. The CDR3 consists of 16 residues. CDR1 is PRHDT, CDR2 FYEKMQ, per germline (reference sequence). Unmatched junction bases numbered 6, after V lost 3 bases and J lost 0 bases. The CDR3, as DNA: TGTGCCAGCAGCTTGGGGGACAGAATAAGCACAGATACGCAGTATTTT. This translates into CASSLGDRISTDTQYF.

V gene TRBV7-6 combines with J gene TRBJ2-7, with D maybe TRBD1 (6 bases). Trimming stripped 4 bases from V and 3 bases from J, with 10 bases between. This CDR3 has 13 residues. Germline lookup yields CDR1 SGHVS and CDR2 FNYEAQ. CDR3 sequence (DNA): TGTGCCAGCAGCTATGAGGGGGACTACGAGCAGTACTTC. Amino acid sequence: CASSYEGDYEQYF.

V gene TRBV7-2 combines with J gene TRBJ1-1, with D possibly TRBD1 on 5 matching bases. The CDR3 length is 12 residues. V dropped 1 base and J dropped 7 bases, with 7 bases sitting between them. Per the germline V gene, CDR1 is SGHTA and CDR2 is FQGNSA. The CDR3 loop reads CASSLDRIEAFF. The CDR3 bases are TGTGCCAGCAGCTTAGACAGGATTGAAGCTTTCTTT.

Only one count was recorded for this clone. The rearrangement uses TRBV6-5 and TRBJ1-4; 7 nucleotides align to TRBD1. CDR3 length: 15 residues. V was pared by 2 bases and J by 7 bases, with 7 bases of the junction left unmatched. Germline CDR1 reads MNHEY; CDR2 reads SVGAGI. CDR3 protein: CASSYKQGWAEKLFF. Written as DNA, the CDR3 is TGTGCCAGCAGTTACAAACAGGGGTGGGCTGAAAAACTGTTTTTT.

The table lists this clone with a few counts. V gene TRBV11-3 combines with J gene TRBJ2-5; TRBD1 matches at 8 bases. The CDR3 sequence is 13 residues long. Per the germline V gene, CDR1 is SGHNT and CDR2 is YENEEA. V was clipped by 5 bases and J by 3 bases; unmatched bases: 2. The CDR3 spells CASSPDREETQYF. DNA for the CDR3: TGTGCCAGCAGCCCGGACAGGGAAGAGACCCAGTACTTC.

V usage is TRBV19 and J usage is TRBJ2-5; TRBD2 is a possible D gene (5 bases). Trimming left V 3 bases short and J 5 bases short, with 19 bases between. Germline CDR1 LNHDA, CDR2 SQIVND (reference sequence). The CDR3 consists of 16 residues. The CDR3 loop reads CASSIWADFRRETQYF. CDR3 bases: TGTGCCAGTAGTATTTGGGCGGACTTTCGACGGGAGACCCAGTACTTC.

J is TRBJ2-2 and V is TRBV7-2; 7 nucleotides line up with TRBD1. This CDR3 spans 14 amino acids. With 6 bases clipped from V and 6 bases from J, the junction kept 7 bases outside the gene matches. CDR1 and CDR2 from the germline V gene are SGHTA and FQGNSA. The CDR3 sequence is CASRKQGFAGELFF. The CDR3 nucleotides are TGTGCCAGCAGGAAACAGGGGTTTGCCGGGGAGCTGTTTTTT.

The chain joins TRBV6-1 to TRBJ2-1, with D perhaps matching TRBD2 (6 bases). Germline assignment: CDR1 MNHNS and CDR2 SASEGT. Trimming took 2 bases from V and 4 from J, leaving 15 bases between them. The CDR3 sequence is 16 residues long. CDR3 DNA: TGTGCCAGCAGTGAAAGCGGGCCCCTGCCTTACAATGAGCAGTTCTTC. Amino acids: CASSESGPLPYNEQFF.